Below are 15 T cell receptor beta chains sequenced from a single sample in a study of CXCR3-negative and CXCR3-positive naive CD8 T cells. Through 5' RACE with UMI labels, the TRB cDNA libraries were prepared. TCRdb reprocessed the 5' RACE reads and keeps a single row for each CDR3 protein, giving no DNA. In total, the table holds about 130,000 distinct CDR3 sequences. Sequenced material: naive CXCR3- CD8+ T cells from blood. Subset meaning: CD45RO-CCR7+CD27+CD95- naive CD8+ T cells lacking CXCR3 (TNR3-). The receptors were sampled from a human donor in good health. Some clones in this sample may be carry-over from other donors' samples.

V and J are TRBV27 and TRBJ1-2; TCRdb's D call, TRBD1, is unchecked because there is no DNA. CDR3 length: 13 residues. The V gene's germline CDR1 is MNHEY and CDR2 SMNVEV (reference sequence). CDR3 in amino acids: CASSLSSGSGYTF.

The chain has TRBV5-1 and TRBJ2-7; TCRdb reports TRBD1, a call that lacks DNA to check it against. The CDR3 sequence is 15 residues long. Germline V CDR1 and CDR2: SGHRS, YFSETQ. This CDR3 is CASSLRAGATYEQYF.

This chain joins TRBV15 and TRBJ2-3; checking the TCRdb D call of TRBD2 is not possible without DNA. Germline-derived CDR1 and CDR2 are LNHNV and YYDKDF (reference sequence). The CDR3 runs 20 residues. CDR3 amino acids: CATSRDGIRDRRDYTDTQYF.

The chain combines TRBV28 with TRBJ1-3. Germline V CDR1 and CDR2: MDHEN, SYDVKM. This CDR3 is built from 14 residues. The CDR3: CASSLSLSGNTIYF. The entire variable domain, with the rest obtained from reference TRBV28 and TRBJ1-3, is as follows: DVKVTQSSRYLVKRTGEKVFLECVQDMDHENMFWYRQDPGLGLRLIYFSYDVKMKEKGDIPEGYSVSREKKERFSLILESASTNQTSMYLCASSLSLSGNTIYFGEGSWLTVV.

The chain uses TRBV27 and TRBJ2-7. Germline CDR1 reads MNHEY; CDR2 reads SMNVEV (reference sequence). The CDR3 totals 13 residues. CDR3 residues: CASSLSANYEQYF.

The chain is built from TRBV7-9 and TRBJ2-6; TCRdb lists TRBD1, though no DNA is available to test this call. The CDR3 covers 16 residues. CDR1 and CDR2 (germline): SEHNR, FQNEAQ (reference sequence). The CDR3 here is CAGAPTIGPRANVLTF.

The chain is built from TRBV24-1 and TRBJ2-5. Germline V gene lookup returns CDR1 KGHDR and CDR2 SFDVKD. This CDR3 spans 15 amino acids. The CDR3 spells CATSDSYLAEETQYF.

The chain recombines TRBV5-1 with TRBJ2-1. Germline CDR1 is SGHRS and CDR2 is YFSETQ. This CDR3 spans 15 amino acids. The CDR3 loop is CASSLVQPIRDEQFF.

This rearrangement joins TRBV9 to TRBJ2-7. This CDR3 is built from 15 residues. Per germline, CDR1 SGDLS and CDR2 YYNGEE. CDR3 sequence reads: CASSVGTTRPWEQYF.

This chain links TRBV27 with TRBJ1-1. The CDR3 totals 13 residues. Germline values: CDR1 MNHEY, CDR2 SMNVEV (reference sequence). The CDR3 sequence: CASSLKLYTEAFF.

The V call is TRBV6-6, the J call TRBJ1-3. The CDR3 contains 16 residues. Looked up from germline, CDR1 is MNHNY and CDR2 is SVGAGI (reference sequence). The CDR3: CASDAADEVPGNTIYF.

V gene TRBV4-3 combines with J gene TRBJ2-7; TCRdb's D gene call, TRBD1, goes unchecked for lack of DNA. The CDR3 extends over 15 amino acids. CDR1 is LGHNA and CDR2 is YSLEER in the germline V gene. The CDR3: CASSQERDTSYEQYF.

This chain connects TRBV3-1 to TRBJ2-2; TCRdb selects TRBD1, and the lack of DNA leaves this call unchecked. CDR1 is LGHDT and CDR2 is YNNKEL in the germline V gene (reference sequence). CDR3 length: 15 amino acids. CDR3 protein: CASSQHGTVTGELFF.

V usage is TRBV27 and J usage is TRBJ2-3; lacking DNA, the TRBD1 call made by TCRdb goes unchecked. CDR3 length: 16 residues. The germline CDR1 and CDR2 sequences are MNHEY and SMNVEV (reference sequence). CDR3 region: CASSSNDRGLTDTQYF.

The rearrangement uses TRBV4-1 and TRBJ1-1; TCRdb lists TRBD1, though no DNA is available to test this call. CDR3 length equals 13 residues. Germline V gene sequence: CDR1 MGHRA, CDR2 YSYEKL. This CDR3 is CASSWGRTTEAFF.